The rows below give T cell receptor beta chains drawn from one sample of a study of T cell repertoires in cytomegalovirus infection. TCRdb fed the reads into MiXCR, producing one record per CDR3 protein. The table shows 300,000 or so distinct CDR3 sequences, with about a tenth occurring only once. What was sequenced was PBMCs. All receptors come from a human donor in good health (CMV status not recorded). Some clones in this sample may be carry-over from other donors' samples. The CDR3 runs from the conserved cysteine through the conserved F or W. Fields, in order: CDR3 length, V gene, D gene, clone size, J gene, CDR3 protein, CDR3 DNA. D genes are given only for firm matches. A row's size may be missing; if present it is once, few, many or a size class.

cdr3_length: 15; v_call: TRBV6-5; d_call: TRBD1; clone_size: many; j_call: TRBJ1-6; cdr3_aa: CASKQGADLSSPLHF; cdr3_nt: TGTGCCAGCAAACAGGGGGCGGATTTAAGTTCACCCCTCCACTTT
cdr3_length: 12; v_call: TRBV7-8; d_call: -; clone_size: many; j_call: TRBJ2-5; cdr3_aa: CASSLRAASQYF; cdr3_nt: TGTGCCAGCAGCTTGAGGGCAGCGTCCCAGTACTTC
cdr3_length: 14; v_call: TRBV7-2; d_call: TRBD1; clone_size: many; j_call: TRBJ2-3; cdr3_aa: CASTGRQGPVGQYF; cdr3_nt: TGTGCCAGCACCGGTCGACAGGGCCCCGTTGGGCAGTATTTT
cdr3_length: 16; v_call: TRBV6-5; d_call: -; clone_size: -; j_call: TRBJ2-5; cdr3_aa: CASSYAFRGGGETQYF; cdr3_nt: TGTGCCAGCAGTTACGCTTTCCGTGGGGGAGGAGAGACCCAGTACTTC
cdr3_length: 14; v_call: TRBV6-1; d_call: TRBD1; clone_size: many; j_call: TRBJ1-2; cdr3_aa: CGAAAGTGSRGYTF; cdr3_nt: TGTGGAGCAGCGGCCGGGACAGGGTCGCGGGGCTACACCTTC
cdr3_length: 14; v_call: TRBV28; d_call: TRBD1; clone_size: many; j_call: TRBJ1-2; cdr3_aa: CASNPSGGYYGYTF; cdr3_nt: TGTGCCAGCAATCCCTCAGGGGGTTACTATGGCTACACCTTC
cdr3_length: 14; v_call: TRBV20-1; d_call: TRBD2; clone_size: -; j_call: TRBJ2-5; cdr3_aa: CSAELAGGMKTQYF; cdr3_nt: TGCAGTGCTGAACTAGCGGGGGGCATGAAGACCCAGTACTTC
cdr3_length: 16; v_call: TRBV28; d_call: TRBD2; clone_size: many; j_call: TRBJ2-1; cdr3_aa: CASSLATSGSYNEQFF; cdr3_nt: TGTGCCAGCAGTTTAGCGACTAGCGGTTCCTACAATGAGCAGTTCTTC
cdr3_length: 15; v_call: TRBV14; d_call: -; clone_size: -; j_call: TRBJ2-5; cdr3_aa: CASSQVGIRQETQYF; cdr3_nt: TGTGCCAGCAGCCAAGTAGGGATCCGGCAAGAGACCCAGTACTTC
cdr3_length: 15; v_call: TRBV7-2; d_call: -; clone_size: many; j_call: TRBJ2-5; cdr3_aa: CASSPRTRQRETQYF; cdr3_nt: TGTGCCAGCAGCCCGCGGACCAGGCAGCGCGAGACCCAGTACTTC
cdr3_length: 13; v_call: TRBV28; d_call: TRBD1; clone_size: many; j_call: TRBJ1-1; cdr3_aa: CASSPGGGTEAFF; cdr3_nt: TGTGCCAGCAGCCCAGGGGGAGGCACTGAAGCTTTCTTT
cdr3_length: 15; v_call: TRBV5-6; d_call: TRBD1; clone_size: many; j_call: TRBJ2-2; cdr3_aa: CASSRQGVGTGELFF; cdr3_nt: TGTGCCAGCAGCCGTCAGGGGGTCGGCACCGGGGAGCTGTTTTTT
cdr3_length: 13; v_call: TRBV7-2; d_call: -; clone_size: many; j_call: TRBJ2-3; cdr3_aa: CASSFPGVDTQYF; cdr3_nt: TGTGCCAGCAGCTTTCCGGGGGTAGATACGCAGTATTTT
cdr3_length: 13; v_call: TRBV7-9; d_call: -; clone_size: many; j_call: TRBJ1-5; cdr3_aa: CASSQGGSQPQHF; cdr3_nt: TGTGCCAGCAGCCAGGGTGGGAGTCAGCCCCAGCATTTT